This T cell receptor beta chain was sequenced for a study of blood T cell repertoires in COVID-19. Trimming took off 6 bases at V and 4 bases at J, with 28 bases between the two ends. The CDR3 has 18 residues. Germline assignment: CDR1 LNHDA and CDR2 SQIVND (reference sequence). In the source study's methods: Amplification of reference gene primers was used by the study to estimate nucleated cell counts. Sequencing was performed with immunoSEQ multiplex PCR; in TCRdb, only in-frame clones are kept and a portion is missing. V, J and clone size were drawn from that table, and D and trimming were deduced from the DNA. The sample yields under 95,000 clones, 85% seen once.

Sequenced input: peripheral blood. The source is a man aged 50-60 years with COVID-19, enrolled during active disease. V usage is TRBV19 and J usage is TRBJ2-7; D perhaps matches TRBD1 (7 bases). CDR3 sequence reads: CASRGFRAQGGRYYEQYF. The CDR3 coding sequence is TGTGCCAGTAGGGGCTTTCGGGCCCAGGGGGGCCGGTATTACGAGCAGTACTTC.